These 32 T cell receptor beta chains were all obtained from the same sample, sequenced in a study of beta chain features in type 1 diabetes. All of the isolated RNA was reverse transcribed, so expressed TCRB transcripts were sequenced. TCRdb keeps only in-frame clones here, not all; method: immunoSEQ multiplex PCR. The table shows around 340,000 clones, with around 7.6% occurring only once. Input material: central memory CD4+ T cells from blood. These receptor sequences come from a woman between 18 and 29 years old in good health.

The V call is TRBV7-2, the J call TRBJ1-1; D possibly corresponds to TRBD1 (5 bases). V lost 4 bases and J lost 1, with 19 bases in between. CDR3 length equals 17 residues. The germline gives CDR1 SGHTA, CDR2 FQGNSA. The CDR3 protein is CASSSVRFGAPNTEAFF. CDR3 in DNA: TGTGCCAGCAGCTCAGTCCGATTCGGGGCCCCGAACACTGAAGCTTTCTTT.

This clone was picked up a small number of times. The chain joins TRBV28 to TRBJ1-2, with no clear D. V gave up 4 bases and J gave up 7 bases, with 10 bases separating them. The germline V gene has CDR1 MDHEN and CDR2 SYDVKM. The CDR3 extends over 12 amino acids. CDR3 sequence (DNA): TGTGCCAGCAGTTCCTCGCGGTTTGGCTACACCTTC. This codes for CASSSSRFGYTF.

This clone has more than one count but fewer than ten. The chain couples TRBV19 to TRBJ2-5; D is possibly TRBD2 (6 bases). This CDR3 comprises 18 residues. V was shortened by 5 bases and J by 7 bases, with 29 bases between the two germline ends. From germline, CDR1 is LNHDA and CDR2 SQIVND (reference sequence). CDR3 region: CASSPIPAGTSQVGTQYF. The CDR3 DNA is TGTGCCAGTAGTCCCATACCGGCGGGGACTTCGCAGGTGGGGACCCAGTACTTC.

This clone showed up just a few times. V is TRBV29-1 and J is TRBJ2-1, with 10 bases aligning to TRBD1. Germline values: CDR1 SQVTM, CDR2 ANQGSEA. The CDR3 consists of 13 residues. V gave up 3 bases and J gave up 6 bases; unmatched junction bases: 2. This chain's CDR3 is CSVDGTGVNEQFF. CDR3 sequence (DNA): TGCAGCGTTGATGGGACAGGGGTCAATGAGCAGTTCTTC.

This clone occurred a few times. This chain uses TRBV15 with TRBJ1-5; the D is unclear. The germline gives CDR1 LNHNV, CDR2 YYDKDF (reference sequence). V lost 6 bases, J lost 10 bases, and 13 bases lay in between. This CDR3 is 12 amino acids long. CDR3 loop: CATRGGLGPQHF. For the CDR3, the DNA is TGTGCCACCAGGGGCGGTTTAGGACCCCAGCATTTT.

At least ten counts were recorded for this clone. This chain uses TRBV18 with TRBJ2-1; 7 bases agree with TRBD2. Germline lookup yields CDR1 KGHSH and CDR2 LQKENI. The CDR3 length is 17 residues. V lost 1 base, J lost 5 bases, and 11 bases stayed unmatched. CDR3 nucleotides: TGTGCCAGCTCACCACGGTACGGCGGGAGTGGGAACAATGAGCAGTTCTTC. This encodes CASSPRYGGSGNNEQFF.

This sequence joins TRBV6-6 and TRBJ2-6; D unresolved. Trimming removed 5 bases from V and 1 base from J, with 6 bases in between. Germline assignment: CDR1 MNHNY and CDR2 SVGAGI (reference sequence). This CDR3 has 14 residues. CDR3 loop: CASSKSSGANVLTF. The CDR3 DNA follows: TGTGCCAGCAGTAAAAGTTCTGGGGCCAACGTCCTGACTTTC.

This clone was observed a handful of times. The chain uses TRBV5-1 and TRBJ2-3; D remains unclear. CDR1 is SGHRS and CDR2 is YFSETQ in the germline V gene. CDR3 size: 15 residues. V lost 2 bases, J lost 0 bases, and 10 bases lay in between. The DNA for the CDR3 is TGCGCCAGCAGCTTATTAGGCACTAGCACAGATACGCAGTATTTT. Its translation: CASSLLGTSTDTQYF.

The chain recombines TRBV5-1 with TRBJ2-1; 10 positions agree with TRBD2. Trimming took 0 bases from V and 7 from J; bases not matched to a gene: 4. The germline V gene encodes CDR1 SGHRS and CDR2 YFSETQ. The CDR3 has 15 residues. The CDR3: CASSLGTSGMNEQFF. CDR3 coding DNA: TGCGCCAGCAGCTTGGGGACTAGCGGAATGAATGAGCAGTTCTTC.

This chain links TRBV5-1 with TRBJ2-2; D is possibly TRBD1 (6 bases). The CDR3 has 13 residues. Germline CDR1 SGHRS, CDR2 YFSETQ. With 4 bases removed from V and 5 bases from J, the gap between germline ends came to 9 bases. The CDR3 DNA is TGCGCCAGCAGCACCCAGGGGACCGGGGAGCTGTTTTTT. Protein: CASSTQGTGELFF. The full variable domain, in which reference TRBV5-1 and TRBJ2-2 provide the parts outside the CDR3, is KAGVTQTPRYLIKTRGQQVTLSCSPISGHRSVSWYQQTPGQGLQFLFEYFSETQRNKGNFPGRFSGRQFSNSRSEMNVSTLELGDSALYLCASSTQGTGELFFGEGSRLTVL.

The sample holds a few counts of this clone. This rearrangement joins TRBV19 to TRBJ2-1; D remains ambiguous. This CDR3 spans 16 amino acids. V lost 4 bases and J lost 0, with 13 bases in between. Germline CDR1 and CDR2: LNHDA and SQIVND (reference sequence). The DNA for the CDR3 is TGTGCCAGTAGTAAGTATTGGGATAGCTCCTACAATGAGCAGTTCTTC. Protein sequence: CASSKYWDSSYNEQFF.

This sequence joins TRBV27 and TRBJ2-1; a weak D match, TRBD1 (6 bases). Germline V lookup: CDR1 MNHEY, CDR2 SMNVEV (reference sequence). The CDR3 extends over 17 amino acids. V lost 2 bases, J lost 0 bases, and 14 bases lay in between. For the CDR3, the DNA is TGTGCCAGCAGTTTAAATCCGGCAGGGGCCTCCTACAATGAGCAGTTCTTC. It yields the protein CASSLNPAGASYNEQFF.

The J gene is TRBJ1-2, the V gene TRBV5-6, with D perhaps matching TRBD1 (5 bases). The length of the CDR3 is 14 residues. The germline V and J ends were trimmed by 6 bases and 8 bases, with 20 bases remaining between them. CDR1 and CDR2 (germline): SGHDT, YYEEEE. DNA for the CDR3: TGTGCCAGCATCGCGATGCGGGGGAGAGTGGGCTACACCTTC. This codes for CASIAMRGRVGYTF.

This clone was counted a few times. The gene calls are TRBV7-9 and TRBJ2-6; 8 bases are a match to TRBD1. The CDR3 totals 15 residues. The germline V gene encodes CDR1 SEHNR and CDR2 FQNEAQ (reference sequence). With 5 bases clipped from V and 2 bases from J, the junction kept 2 bases outside the gene matches. The CDR3 coding sequence is TGTGCCAGCAGCCCACAGGGGGCTGGGGCCAACGTCCTGACTTTC. Its protein product is CASSPQGAGANVLTF.

This clone showed up just a few times. The chain employs TRBV7-2 and TRBJ1-5; 8 nucleotides match TRBD1. Germline V gene lookup returns CDR1 SGHTA and CDR2 FQGNSA. V trimming: 5 bases; J trimming: 4 bases; junction bases outside the gene matches: 7. The CDR3 loop spans 15 amino acids. The CDR3 DNA reads TGTGCCAGCAGCCCCAGACGACAGGGGAATCAGCCCCAGCATTTT. This sequence encodes CASSPRRQGNQPQHF.

The chain carries TRBV5-1 and TRBJ2-5; TRBD2 matches at 14 bases. Germline values: CDR1 SGHRS, CDR2 YFSETQ. Germline trimming cut 4 bases from V and 5 bases from J; bases unmatched to any gene: 7. There are 16 residues in the CDR3. CDR3 nucleotides: TGCGCCAGCAGCATGACTAGCGGGAGGGGCGTGGAGACCCAGTACTTC. Translated, it gives CASSMTSGRGVETQYF.

J is TRBJ2-7 and V is TRBV7-9; possible D gene TRBD2, 6 bases. From germline, CDR1 is SEHNR and CDR2 FQNEAQ (reference sequence). Trimming removed 5 bases from V and 2 bases from J, with 28 bases in between. This CDR3 region has 19 residues. The CDR3 coding sequence is TGTGCCAGCAGCAAAGTACTGCCGGCACCGGGACTTACCACCTACGAGCAGTACTTC. Its translation: CASSKVLPAPGLTTYEQYF.

This clone was recorded a few times. The CDR3 DNA reads as TGTGCCAGCAGGGTTGGGTTGGCTTGGGAGACCCAGTACTTC. Protein: CASRVGLAWETQYF. The V and J genes are TRBV7-2 and TRBJ2-5; D gene ambiguous. The CDR3 has 14 amino acids. CDR1 SGHTA and CDR2 FQGNSA come from the germline V gene. Trimming removed 6 bases at V and 5 bases at J, with 16 bases between.

A few counts support this clone. The chain is built from TRBV6-6 and TRBJ1-1; maybe TRBD1 (5 bases). This CDR3 is 13 amino acids long. CDR1 is MNHNY and CDR2 is SVGAGI in the germline V gene (reference sequence). V shed 5 bases and J shed 1 base, with 8 bases lying between them. In nucleotides, the CDR3 is TGTGCCAGCAGTAGGGGCGGGAACACTGAAGCTTTCTTT. Its protein is CASSRGGNTEAFF.

This clone has just a few counts. This chain uses TRBV10-3 with TRBJ2-5, with D uncertain. Between the trimmed V and J ends, which lost 5 bases and 2 bases, there was a span of 9 bases. This CDR3 comprises 13 residues. Looked up from germline, CDR1 is ENHRY and CDR2 is SYGVKD. The CDR3 DNA reads as TGTGCCATCAGTTCTCCTAGTCAAGAGACCCAGTACTTC. Amino acid sequence: CAISSPSQETQYF.

This clone was seen at least ten times. This chain connects TRBV18 to TRBJ1-3; maybe TRBD1 (6 bases). CDR3 length: 15 amino acids. CDR1 and CDR2 from the germline V gene are KGHSH and LQKENI. V shed 1 base and J shed 1 base, with 8 bases lying between them. This CDR3 is CASSPRTDSGNTIYF. The CDR3 bases are TGTGCCAGCTCACCACGGACAGATTCTGGAAACACCATATATTTT.

This clone was counted a few times. This rearrangement joins TRBV25-1 to TRBJ1-4, with TRBD1 as a possible D gene (5 bases). V dropped 1 base and J dropped 5 bases, with 14 bases sitting between them. Germline assignment: CDR1 MGHDK and CDR2 SYGVNS. CDR3 length equals 16 residues. The DNA for the CDR3 is TGTGCCAGCAGTGAATGGAGGGGTATACAGAATGAAAAACTGTTTTTT. Amino acids: CASSEWRGIQNEKLFF.

This clone was observed a handful of times. The rearrangement uses TRBV27 and TRBJ1-4, with TRBD1 identical over 8 bases. This CDR3 region has 15 residues. CDR1 is MNHEY and CDR2 is SMNVEV in the germline V gene (reference sequence). The junction had 8 bases not matched to a gene; V was cut back by 6 bases and J by 5 bases. This chain's CDR3 is CASSKGTGGNEKLFF. The CDR3 DNA reads TGTGCCAGCAGCAAAGGGACAGGCGGAAATGAAAAACTGTTTTTT.

This clone was found many times. This chain links TRBV7-9 with TRBJ2-3, with a weak D call TRBD1 (5 bases). Germline CDR1 reads SEHNR; CDR2 reads FQNEAQ (reference sequence). The length of the CDR3 is 14 residues. The V end was cut by 3 bases, the J end by 1 base, with 8 bases between. DNA of the CDR3: TGTGCCAGCAGCTTCGGCAGGGGCACAGATACGCAGTATTTT. As protein: CASSFGRGTDTQYF.

CDR3 residues: CASSPQGIDQPQHF. CDR3 sequence (DNA): TGTGCCAGTAGCCCTCAGGGAATCGATCAGCCCCAGCATTTT. J is TRBJ1-5 and V is TRBV19; tentatively, D is TRBD1 (5 bases). V lost 6 bases to trimming and J lost 5 bases, with 14 bases between them. The CDR3 spans 14 residues. The germline V gene has CDR1 LNHDA and CDR2 SQIVND (reference sequence).

The J gene is TRBJ2-7, the V gene TRBV7-9, with TRBD2 as a possible D gene (6 bases). The CDR3 consists of 13 residues. Germline CDR1 and CDR2: SEHNR and FQNEAQ (reference sequence). V lost 5 bases and J lost 7, with 15 bases in between. The DNA for the CDR3 is TGTGCCAGCAGCGCCGGAGGGGTGGGGGAGCAGTACTTC. This sequence encodes CASSAGGVGEQYF.

This clone was found a few times. The rearrangement uses TRBV6-5 and TRBJ2-1, with TRBD1 matching 8 bases. CDR3 length equals 14 residues. Per germline, CDR1 MNHEY and CDR2 SVGAGI. Trimming at V came to 4 bases and at J to 4 bases, leaving 3 bases not matched to a gene. The CDR3 sequence: CASSSQGAYNEQFF. CDR3 in DNA: TGTGCCAGCAGTTCCCAGGGGGCATACAATGAGCAGTTCTTC.

This clone was seen a few times. A read error likely explains this, since a far larger clone differs by one base. The sample contains more than one DNA sequence encoding this CDR3. The chain recombines TRBV4-1 with TRBJ2-2; no reliable D call. Germline values: CDR1 MGHRA, CDR2 YSYEKL. The CDR3 is 15 residues long. Trimming cost V 2 bases and J 3 bases, with 10 bases left between them. The CDR3 is CASSQSHGDTGELFF. CDR3 in DNA: TGCGCCAGCAGCCAATCCCACGGCGACACCGGGGAGCTGTTTTTT.

V usage is TRBV9 and J usage is TRBJ2-2; D not certain. The V and J ends lost 2 bases and 6 bases respectively, with 17 bases between them. The CDR3 contains 16 residues. Per germline, CDR1 SGDLS and CDR2 YYNGEE. The CDR3 nucleotides read TGTGCCAGCAGCGTTCGAGGCAGCCTTACCTCCGGGGAGCTGTTTTTT. This gives the protein CASSVRGSLTSGELFF.

This clone was seen a handful of times. The chain joins TRBV5-1 to TRBJ1-5; the match to TRBD1 covers 7 bases. The V gene's germline CDR1 is SGHRS and CDR2 YFSETQ. Germline trimming cut 2 bases from V and 8 bases from J; bases unmatched to any gene: 10. This CDR3 spans 15 amino acids. The CDR3 DNA reads TGCGCCAGCAGCTTCTCCGGGACCCAGGGGGAGCCCCAGCATTTT. Translating it yields CASSFSGTQGEPQHF.

This clone was counted only a few times. J is TRBJ2-7 and V is TRBV2, with D maybe TRBD1 (6 bases). CDR1 is SNHLY, CDR2 FYNNEI, per germline. V gave up 10 bases and J gave up 3 bases, with 19 bases separating them. The length of the CDR3 is 14 residues. CDR3 nucleotides: TGTGCCACGAAGTCTTGGGGGACAATCTACGAGCAGTACTTC. Translating gives CATKSWGTIYEQYF.

In this sample, this clone turned up once. The genes are TRBV27 and TRBJ2-7, with 7 positions matching TRBD2. CDR1 and CDR2 (germline): MNHEY, SMNVEV (reference sequence). The J segment lost 3 bases and the V segment lost 2 bases, leaving 4 bases of the junction unmatched. The CDR3 consists of 14 residues. The CDR3 is CASSLGSGRYEQYF. The DNA of the CDR3 is TGTGCCAGCAGTTTAGGTAGCGGGCGCTACGAGCAGTACTTC.